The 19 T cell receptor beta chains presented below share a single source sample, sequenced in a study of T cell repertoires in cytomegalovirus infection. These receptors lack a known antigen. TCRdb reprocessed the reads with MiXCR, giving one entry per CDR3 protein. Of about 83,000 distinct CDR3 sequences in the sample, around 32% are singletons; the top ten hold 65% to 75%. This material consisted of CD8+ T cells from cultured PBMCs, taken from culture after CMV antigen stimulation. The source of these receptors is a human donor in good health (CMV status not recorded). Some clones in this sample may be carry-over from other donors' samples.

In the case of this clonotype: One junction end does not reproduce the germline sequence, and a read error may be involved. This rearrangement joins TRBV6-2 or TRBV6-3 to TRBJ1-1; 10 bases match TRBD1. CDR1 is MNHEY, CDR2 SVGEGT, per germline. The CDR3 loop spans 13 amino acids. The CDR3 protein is CACSLGQGPGEAF. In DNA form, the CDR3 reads TGTGCCTGCAGTCTGGGACAGGGGCCGGGGGAGGCCTTT.

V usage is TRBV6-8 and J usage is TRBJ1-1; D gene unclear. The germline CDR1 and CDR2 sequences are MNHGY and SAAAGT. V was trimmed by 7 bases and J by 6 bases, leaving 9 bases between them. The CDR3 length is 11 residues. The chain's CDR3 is CASNLSPEAFF. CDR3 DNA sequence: TGTGCCAGCAACCTAAGCCCTGAAGCTTTCTTT.

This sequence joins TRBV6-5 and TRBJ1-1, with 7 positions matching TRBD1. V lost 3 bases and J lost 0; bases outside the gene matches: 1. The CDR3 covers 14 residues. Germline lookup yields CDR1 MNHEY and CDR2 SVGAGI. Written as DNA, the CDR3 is TGTGCCAGCAGTTATCAGGGGGTGAACACTGAAGCTTTCTTT. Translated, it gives CASSYQGVNTEAFF.

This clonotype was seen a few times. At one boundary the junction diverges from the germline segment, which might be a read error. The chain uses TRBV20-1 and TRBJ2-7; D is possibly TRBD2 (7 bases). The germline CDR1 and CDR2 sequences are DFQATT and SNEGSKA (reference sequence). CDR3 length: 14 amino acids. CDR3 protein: CSARDGGGLYEQYF. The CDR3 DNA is TGCAGTGCTCGAGATGGGGGGGGGCTGTACGAGCAGTACTTC.

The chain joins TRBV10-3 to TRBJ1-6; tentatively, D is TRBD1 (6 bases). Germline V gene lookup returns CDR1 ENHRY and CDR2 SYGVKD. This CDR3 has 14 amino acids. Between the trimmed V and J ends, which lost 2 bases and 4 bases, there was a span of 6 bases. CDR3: CAISETGYNSPLHF. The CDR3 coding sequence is TGTGCCATCAGTGAGACAGGGTATAATTCACCCCTCCACTTT.

The CDR3 spells CASSDPGTPGTDTQYF. CDR3 bases: TGTGCCAGTAGTGACCCCGGGACTCCTGGCACAGATACGCAGTATTTT. V gene TRBV19 combines with J gene TRBJ2-3; TRBD2 might be the D (6 bases). The CDR3 has 16 amino acids. V dropped 5 bases and J dropped 1 base, with 16 bases sitting between them. Per the germline V gene, CDR1 is LNHDA and CDR2 is SQIVND (reference sequence). The full variable domain, in which reference TRBV19 and TRBJ2-3 provide the parts outside the CDR3, is DGGITQSPKYLFRKEGQNVTLSCEQNLNHDAMYWYRQDPGQGLRLIYYSQIVNDFQKGDIAEGYSVSREKKESFPLTVTSAQKNPTAFYLCASSDPGTPGTDTQYFGPGTRLTVL.

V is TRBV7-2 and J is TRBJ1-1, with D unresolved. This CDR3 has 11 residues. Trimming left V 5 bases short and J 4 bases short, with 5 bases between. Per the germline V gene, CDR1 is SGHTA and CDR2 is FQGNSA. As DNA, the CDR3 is TGTGCCAGCAGCACCTTCACTGAAGCTTTCTTT. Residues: CASSTFTEAFF.

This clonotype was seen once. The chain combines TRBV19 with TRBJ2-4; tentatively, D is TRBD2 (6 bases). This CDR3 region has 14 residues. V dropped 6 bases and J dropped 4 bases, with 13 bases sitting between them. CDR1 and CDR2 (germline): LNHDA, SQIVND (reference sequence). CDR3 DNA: TGTGCCAGTAGCCCGGGGGTAGCTAAAAACATTCAGTACTTC. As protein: CASSPGVAKNIQYF. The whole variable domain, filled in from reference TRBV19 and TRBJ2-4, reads DGGITQSPKYLFRKEGQNVTLSCEQNLNHDAMYWYRQDPGQGLRLIYYSQIVNDFQKGDIAEGYSVSREKKESFPLTVTSAQKNPTAFYLCASSPGVAKNIQYFGAGTRLSVL.

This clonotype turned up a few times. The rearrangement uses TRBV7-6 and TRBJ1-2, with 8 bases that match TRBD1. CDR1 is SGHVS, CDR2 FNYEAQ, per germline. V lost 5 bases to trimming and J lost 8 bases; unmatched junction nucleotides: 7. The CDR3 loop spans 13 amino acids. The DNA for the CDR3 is TGTGCCAGCAGCATAGGACAGGGTGAAGGCTACACCTTC. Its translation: CASSIGQGEGYTF.

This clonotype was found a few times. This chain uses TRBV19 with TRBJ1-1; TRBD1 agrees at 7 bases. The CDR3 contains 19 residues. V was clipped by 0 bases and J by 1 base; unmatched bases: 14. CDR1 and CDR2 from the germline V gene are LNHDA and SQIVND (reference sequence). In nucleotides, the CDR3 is TGTGCCAGTAGTATAGACGGACTCGGACAGGCCACCCAGAACACTGAAGCTTTCTTT. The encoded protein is CASSIDGLGQATQNTEAFF.

CDR3 residues: CASSLFPLGPVEQFF. DNA of the CDR3: TGTGCCAGCAGCTTATTTCCGTTGGGGCCCGTTGAGCAGTTCTTC. The genes are TRBV11-1 and TRBJ2-1; D might be TRBD1 (5 bases). Germline lookup yields CDR1 SGHAT and CDR2 FQDESV (reference sequence). The CDR3 has 15 amino acids. V lost 2 bases and J lost 9, with 17 bases in between.

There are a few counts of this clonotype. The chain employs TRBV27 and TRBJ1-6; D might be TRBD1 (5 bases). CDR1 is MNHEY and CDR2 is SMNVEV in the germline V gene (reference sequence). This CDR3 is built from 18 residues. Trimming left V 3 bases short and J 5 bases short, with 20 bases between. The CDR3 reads CASSFRTGGSLDNSPLHF. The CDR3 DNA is TGTGCCAGCAGTTTCCGTACGGGGGGTAGCTTAGATAATTCACCCCTCCACTTT.

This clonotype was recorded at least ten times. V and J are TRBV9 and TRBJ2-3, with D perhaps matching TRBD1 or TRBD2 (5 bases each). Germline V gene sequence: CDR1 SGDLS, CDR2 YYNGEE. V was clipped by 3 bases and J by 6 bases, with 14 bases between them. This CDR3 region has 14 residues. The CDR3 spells CASSEGPEGDTQYF. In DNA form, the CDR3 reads TGTGCCAGCAGCGAAGGACCCGAGGGGGATACGCAGTATTTT.

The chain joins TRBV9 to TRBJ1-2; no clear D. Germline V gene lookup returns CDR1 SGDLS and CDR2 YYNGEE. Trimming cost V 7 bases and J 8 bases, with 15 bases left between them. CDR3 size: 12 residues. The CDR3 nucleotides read TGTGCCAGCGCCGGGAACCCACCGGGCTACACCTTC. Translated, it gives CASAGNPPGYTF.

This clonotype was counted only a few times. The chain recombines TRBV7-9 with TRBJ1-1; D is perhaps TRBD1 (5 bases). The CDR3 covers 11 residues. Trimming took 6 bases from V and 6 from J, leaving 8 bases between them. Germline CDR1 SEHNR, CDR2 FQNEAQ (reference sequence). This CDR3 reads CASRQDAEAFF. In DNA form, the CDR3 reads TGTGCCAGCAGACAGGACGCTGAAGCTTTCTTT.

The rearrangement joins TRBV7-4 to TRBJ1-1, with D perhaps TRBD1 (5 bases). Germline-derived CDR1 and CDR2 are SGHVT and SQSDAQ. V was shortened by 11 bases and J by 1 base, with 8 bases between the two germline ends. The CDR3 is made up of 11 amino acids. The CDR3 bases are TGTGCCGCCGGGGGGAACACTGAAGCTTTCTTT. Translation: CAAGGNTEAFF.

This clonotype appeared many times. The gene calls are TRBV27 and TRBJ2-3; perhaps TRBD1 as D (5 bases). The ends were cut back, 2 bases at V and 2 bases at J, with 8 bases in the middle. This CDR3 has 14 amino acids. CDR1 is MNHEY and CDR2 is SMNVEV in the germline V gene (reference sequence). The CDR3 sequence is CASSLQGNTDTQYF. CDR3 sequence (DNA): TGTGCCAGCAGTTTACAGGGTAACACAGATACGCAGTATTTT.

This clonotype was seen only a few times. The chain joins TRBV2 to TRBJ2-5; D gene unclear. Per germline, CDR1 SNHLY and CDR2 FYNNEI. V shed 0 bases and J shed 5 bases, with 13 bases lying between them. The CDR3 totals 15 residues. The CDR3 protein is CASSEALDLVETQYF. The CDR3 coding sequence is TGTGCCAGCAGTGAAGCGCTAGATTTGGTTGAGACCCAGTACTTC.

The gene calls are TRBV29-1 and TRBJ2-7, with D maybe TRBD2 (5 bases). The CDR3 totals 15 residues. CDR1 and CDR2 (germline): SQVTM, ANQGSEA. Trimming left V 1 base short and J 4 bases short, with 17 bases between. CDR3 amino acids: CSVEVVGQAEYEQYF. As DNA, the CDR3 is TGCAGCGTTGAAGTGGTAGGCCAAGCGGAATACGAGCAGTACTTC.